Included here is one T cell receptor beta chain sequence, with context. Its antigen is unknown. A read error may account for a junction end that differs from germline. These data originate in a study of CD8 T cells in ankylosing spondylitis. The germline V gene has CDR1 SEHNR and CDR2 FQNEAQ (reference sequence). The CDR3 loop spans 14 amino acids. Study-wide results and limits: For ankylosing spondylitis blood, a TCR beta motif of several highly homologous variants appeared characteristic.

The authors made TCR beta libraries by quantitative 5'-RACE with molecular barcodes. TCRdb used MiXCR to reprocess the 5' RACE reads, holding one entry per CDR3 protein. Here the sample spans 250,000 to 300,000 distinct CDR3 sequences, 20% being singletons. Sequencing was done on a sample of blood, either unsorted or a sorted T cell fraction (not recorded which). This receptor was obtained from a male donor with ankylosing spondylitis or in good health (not recorded which). The V call is TRBV7-9, the J call TRBJ1-1; weak D call: TRBD1 (6 bases). As DNA, the CDR3 is TGTGCCAGCAACTTAGTAGGGGGAAACACTGAAGCTTTCTTT. Translating gives CASNLVGGNTEAFF.